The subject of this entry is one TCR beta chain. CDR1 LGHDT and CDR2 YNNKEL come from the germline V gene (reference sequence). V lost 6 bases, J lost 3 bases, and 7 bases stayed unmatched. The CDR3 sequence is 16 residues long. The data were taken from a study of blood T cell repertoires in COVID-19. Whole-study context: Acute-phase and convalescent COVID-19 samples originated in the United States, Italy and Spain. PBMCs, B-cell-depleted T cells, or T cells provided the cDNA or gDNA that made up the material.

Original methodology: The assay estimated nucleated cells by amplifying reference gene primers. Produced via immunoSEQ multiplex PCR; TCRdb's table is partial and in-frame only. The V and J calls and the clone size are those of that table, but D and trimming were determined from the DNA. The sample lists some 90,000 clones, about 71% seen once, with about 22% in the top ten. This chain connects TRBV3-1 (or the pseudogene TRBV3-2) to TRBJ2-1; TRBD1 matches 11 bases. Material: peripheral blood. The receptor was isolated from a woman aged 60-70 years in a cohort sampled during active or convalescent COVID-19. This chain's CDR3 is CASRGSGTGGYNEQFF. The CDR3 DNA is TGTGCCAGCAGAGGTTCCGGGACAGGGGGCTACAATGAGCAGTTCTTC.